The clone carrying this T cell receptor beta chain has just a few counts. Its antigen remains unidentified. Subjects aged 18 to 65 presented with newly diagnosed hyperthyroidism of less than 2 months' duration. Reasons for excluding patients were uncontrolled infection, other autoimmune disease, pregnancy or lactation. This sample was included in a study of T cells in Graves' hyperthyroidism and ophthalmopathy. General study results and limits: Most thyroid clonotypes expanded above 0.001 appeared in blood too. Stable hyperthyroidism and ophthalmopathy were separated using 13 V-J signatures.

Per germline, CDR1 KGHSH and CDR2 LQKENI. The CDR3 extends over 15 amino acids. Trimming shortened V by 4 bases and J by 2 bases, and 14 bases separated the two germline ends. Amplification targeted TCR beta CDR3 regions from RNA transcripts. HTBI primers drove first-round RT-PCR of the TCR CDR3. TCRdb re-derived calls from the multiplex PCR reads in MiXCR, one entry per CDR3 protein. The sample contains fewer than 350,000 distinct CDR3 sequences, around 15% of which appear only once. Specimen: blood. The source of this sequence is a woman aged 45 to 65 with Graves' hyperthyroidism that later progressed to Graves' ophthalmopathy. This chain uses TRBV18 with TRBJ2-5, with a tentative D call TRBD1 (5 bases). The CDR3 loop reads CASSHSTGIQETQYF. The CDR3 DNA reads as TGTGCCAGCTCACATTCTACAGGTATACAAGAGACCCAGTACTTC. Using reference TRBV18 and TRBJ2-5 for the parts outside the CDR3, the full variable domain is NAGVMQNPRHLVRRRGQEARLRCSPMKGHSHVYWYRQLPEEGLKFMVYLQKENIIDESGMPKERFSAEFPKEGPSILRIQQVVRGDSAAYFCASSHSTGIQETQYFGPGTRLLVL.